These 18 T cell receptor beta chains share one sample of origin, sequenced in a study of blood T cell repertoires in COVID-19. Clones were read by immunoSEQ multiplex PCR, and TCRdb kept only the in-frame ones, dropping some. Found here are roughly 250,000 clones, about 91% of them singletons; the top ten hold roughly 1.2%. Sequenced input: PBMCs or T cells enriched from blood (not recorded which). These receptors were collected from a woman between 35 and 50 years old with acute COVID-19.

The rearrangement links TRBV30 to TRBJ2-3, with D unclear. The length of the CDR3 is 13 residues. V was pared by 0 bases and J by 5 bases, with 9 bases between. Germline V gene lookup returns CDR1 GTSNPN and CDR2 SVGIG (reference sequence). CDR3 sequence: CAWSVLNGDTQYF. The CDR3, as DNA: TGTGCCTGGAGTGTACTCAATGGAGATACGCAGTATTTT.

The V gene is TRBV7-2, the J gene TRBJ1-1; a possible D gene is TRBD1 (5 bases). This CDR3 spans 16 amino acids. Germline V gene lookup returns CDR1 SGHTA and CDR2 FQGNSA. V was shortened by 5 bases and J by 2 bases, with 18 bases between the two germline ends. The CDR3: CASSPPGQGRNTEAFF. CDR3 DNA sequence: TGTGCCAGCAGCCCCCCCGGGCAGGGCCGAAACACTGAAGCTTTCTTT. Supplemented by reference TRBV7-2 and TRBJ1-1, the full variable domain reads GAGVSQSPSNKVTEKGKDVELRCDPISGHTALYWYRQSLGQGLEFLIYFQGNSAPDKSGLPSDRFSAERTGGSVSTLTIQRTQQEDSAVYLCASSPPGQGRNTEAFFGQGTRLTVV.

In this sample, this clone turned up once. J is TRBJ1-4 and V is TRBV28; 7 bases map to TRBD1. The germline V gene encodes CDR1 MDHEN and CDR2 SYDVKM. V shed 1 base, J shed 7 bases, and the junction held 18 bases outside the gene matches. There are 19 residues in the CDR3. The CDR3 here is CASSLSGLGRGDVREKLFF. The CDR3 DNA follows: TGTGCCAGCAGTTTATCAGGTTTGGGCAGGGGGGATGTTCGTGAAAAACTGTTTTTT.

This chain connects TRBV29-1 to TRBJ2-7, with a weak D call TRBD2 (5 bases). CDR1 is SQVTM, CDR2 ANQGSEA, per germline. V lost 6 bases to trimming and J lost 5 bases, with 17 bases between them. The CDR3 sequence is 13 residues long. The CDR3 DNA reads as TGCAGCGTGCTTTTAACCGGGGAAGACGAGCAGTACGTC. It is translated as CSVLLTGEDEQYV.

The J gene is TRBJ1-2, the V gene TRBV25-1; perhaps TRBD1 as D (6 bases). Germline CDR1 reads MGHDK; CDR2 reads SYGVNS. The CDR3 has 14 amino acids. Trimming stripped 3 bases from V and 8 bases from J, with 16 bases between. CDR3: CASSEDRSQSGYTF. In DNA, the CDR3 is TGTGCCAGCAGTGAGGACAGAAGCCAAAGCGGCTACACCTTC.

In DNA, the CDR3 is TGTGCCGCACGTTTGGCGGCCCTAAATGGCGCCAAAAACATTCAGTACTTC. It yields the protein CAARLAALNGAKNIQYF. The J gene is TRBJ2-4, the V gene TRBV28, with no clear D. The CDR3 runs 17 residues. Germline CDR1 and CDR2: MDHEN and SYDVKM. V was cut by 11 bases and J by 1 base, with 24 bases left in between. Based on the CDR3 plus reference TRBV28 and TRBJ2-4, the full variable domain is DVKVTQSSRYLVKRTGEKVFLECVQDMDHENMFWYRQDPGLGLRLIYFSYDVKMKEKGDIPEGYSVSREKKERFSLILESASTNQTSMYLCAARLAALNGAKNIQYFGAGTRLSVL.

The CDR3 coding sequence is TGTGCCAGCAGCTACGGGTCCTCGAACACCGGGGAGCTGTTTTTT. It translates to CASSYGSSNTGELFF. The chain links TRBV7-9 to TRBJ2-2, with D hard to call. Trimming removed 4 bases from V and 0 bases from J, with 9 bases in between. CDR1 SEHNR and CDR2 FQNEAQ come from the germline V gene (reference sequence). The CDR3 runs 15 residues.

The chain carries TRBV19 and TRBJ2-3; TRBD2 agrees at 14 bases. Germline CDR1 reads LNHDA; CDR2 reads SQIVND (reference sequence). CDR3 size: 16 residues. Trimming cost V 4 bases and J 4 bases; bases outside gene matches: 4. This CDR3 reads CASSKRTSGRSDTQYF. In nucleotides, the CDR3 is TGTGCCAGTAGTAAAAGGACTAGCGGGAGGTCAGATACGCAGTATTTT.

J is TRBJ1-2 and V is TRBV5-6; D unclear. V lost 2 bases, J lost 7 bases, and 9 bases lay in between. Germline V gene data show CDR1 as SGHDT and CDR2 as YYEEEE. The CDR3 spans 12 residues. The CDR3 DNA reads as TGTGCCAGCAGCTTCCGGGTCGGTGGCTACACCTTC. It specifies CASSFRVGGYTF.

CDR3 protein: CASSSPLKGNNEQFF. The CDR3 DNA reads as TGTGCCAGCAGTTCACCCTTGAAGGGGAACAATGAGCAGTTCTTC. The chain couples TRBV7-9 to TRBJ2-1, with D possibly matching TRBD1 (5 bases). Germline CDR1 and CDR2: SEHNR and FQNEAQ (reference sequence). The CDR3 contains 15 residues. V lost 6 bases and J 5 bases, leaving 17 bases between the germline ends.

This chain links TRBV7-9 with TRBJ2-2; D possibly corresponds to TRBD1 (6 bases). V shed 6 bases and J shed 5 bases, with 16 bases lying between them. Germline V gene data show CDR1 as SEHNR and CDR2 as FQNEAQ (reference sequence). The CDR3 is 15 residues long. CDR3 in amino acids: CASRLTGQLTGELFF. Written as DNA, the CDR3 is TGTGCCAGCAGATTGACAGGCCAGTTAACCGGGGAGCTGTTTTTT.

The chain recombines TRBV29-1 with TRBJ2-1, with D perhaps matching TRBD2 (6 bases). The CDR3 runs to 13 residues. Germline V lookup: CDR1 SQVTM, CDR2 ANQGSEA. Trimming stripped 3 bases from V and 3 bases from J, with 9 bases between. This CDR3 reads CSVDGGNYNEQFF. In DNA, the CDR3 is TGCAGCGTTGACGGCGGGAACTACAATGAGCAGTTCTTC.

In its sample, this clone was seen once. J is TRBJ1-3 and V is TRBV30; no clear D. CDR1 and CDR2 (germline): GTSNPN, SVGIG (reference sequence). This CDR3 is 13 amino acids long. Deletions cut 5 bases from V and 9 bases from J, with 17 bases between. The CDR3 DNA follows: TGTGCCTGGGAGGGAGCCCAGTTTACCACCATATATTTT. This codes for CAWEGAQFTTIYF.

The CDR3 loop reads CASNQNSNQPQHF. The CDR3 DNA is TGTGCCAGCAATCAGAATAGCAATCAGCCCCAGCATTTT. The rearrangement uses TRBV2 and TRBJ1-5; no firm D call. The V end lost 7 bases, the J end lost 0 bases, and 7 bases lay between the germline ends. The CDR3 extends over 13 amino acids. The germline V gene has CDR1 SNHLY and CDR2 FYNNEI.

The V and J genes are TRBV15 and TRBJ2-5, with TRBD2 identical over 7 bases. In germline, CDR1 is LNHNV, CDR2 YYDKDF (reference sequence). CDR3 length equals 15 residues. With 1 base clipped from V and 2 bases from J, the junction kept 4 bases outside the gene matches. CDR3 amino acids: CATSRGGRGQETQYF. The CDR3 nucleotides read TGTGCCACCAGCAGAGGAGGGCGGGGGCAAGAGACCCAGTACTTC. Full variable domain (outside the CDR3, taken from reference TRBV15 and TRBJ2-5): DAMVIQNPRYQVTQFGKPVTLSCSQTLNHNVMYWYQQKSSQAPKLLFHYYDKDFNNEADTPDNFQSRRPNTSFCFLDIRSPGLGDTAMYLCATSRGGRGQETQYFGPGTRLLVL.

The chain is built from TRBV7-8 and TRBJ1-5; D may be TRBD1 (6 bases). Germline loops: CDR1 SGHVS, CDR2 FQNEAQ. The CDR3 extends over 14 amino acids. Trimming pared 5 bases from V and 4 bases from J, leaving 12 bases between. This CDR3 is CASSQRGGNQPQHF. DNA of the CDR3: TGTGCCAGCAGCCAGAGGGGGGGTAATCAGCCCCAGCATTTT.

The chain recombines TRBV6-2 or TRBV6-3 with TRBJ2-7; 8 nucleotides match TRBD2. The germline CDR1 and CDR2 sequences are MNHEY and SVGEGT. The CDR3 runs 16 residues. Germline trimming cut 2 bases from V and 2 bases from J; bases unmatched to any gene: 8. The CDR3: CASSYKGSGITYEQYV. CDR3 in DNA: TGTGCCAGCAGTTACAAGGGTAGCGGGATAACCTACGAGCAGTACGTC.

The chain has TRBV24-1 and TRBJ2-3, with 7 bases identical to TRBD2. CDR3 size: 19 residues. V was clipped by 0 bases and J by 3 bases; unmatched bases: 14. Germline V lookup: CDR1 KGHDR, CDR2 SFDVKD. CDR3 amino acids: CATSDLPRRAGADTDTQYF. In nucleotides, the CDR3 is TGTGCCACCAGTGATTTGCCCCGGAGGGCGGGAGCTGATACAGATACGCAGTATTTT.